Listed below are T cell receptor beta chains from one sample, sequenced in a study of response to subunit inactivated influenza vaccine. TCRdb processed the RT-PCR reads anew with MiXCR; each CDR3 protein has one entry. The sample contains under 800,000 distinct CDR3 sequences, 14% of which appear only once. Here the sequenced sample was PBMCs from blood, taken approximately 15 days before vaccination. The origin of the receptors is a man aged 50 or older who received an inactivated influenza vaccine. The CDR3 runs from the conserved cysteine through the conserved F or W. The order of the fields is V gene, clone size, D gene, J gene, CDR3 DNA, CDR3 protein. A D gene is named only where the DNA matches it firmly. The size of a clone is reported for some rows only, either as once, few or many, or as a class for expanded clones.

V: TRBV12-3/TRBV12-4; size: .; D: TRBD1; J: TRBJ1-6; DNA: TGTGCCAGCAGTTCCGGGACAGGGGCATCACCCCTCCACTTT; CDR3: CASSSGTGASPLHF
V: TRBV6-1; size: .; D: .; J: TRBJ1-5; DNA: TGTGCCAGCAGTGAAGTCGCGGGACAGCCCCAGCATTTT; CDR3: CASSEVAGQPQHF
V: TRBV5-1; size: .; D: .; J: TRBJ2-7; DNA: TGCGCCAGCAGCTTGGACAGTGGGAGCCTTGGTGAGCAGTACTTC; CDR3: CASSLDSGSLGEQYF
V: TRBV10-2; size: .; D: .; J: TRBJ2-7; DNA: TGCGCCAGCAGGACCAAACAGATCTCCGAGCAGTACTTC; CDR3: CASRTKQISEQYF
V: TRBV9; size: .; D: .; J: TRBJ1-3; DNA: TGTGCCAGCAGCGTAGCAGGGTCTGGAAACACCATATATTTT; CDR3: CASSVAGSGNTIYF
V: TRBV11-2; size: many; D: TRBD1; J: TRBJ2-3; DNA: TGTGCCAGCAGCCGTACGGGACAGAGGGCAGATACGCAGTATTTT; CDR3: CASSRTGQRADTQYF
V: TRBV5-4; size: few; D: TRBD2; J: TRBJ2-3; DNA: TGTGCCAGCAGCTCCGGACTAGCGGGAGTGAGAGATACGCAGTATTTT; CDR3: CASSSGLAGVRDTQYF
V: TRBV20-1; size: .; D: TRBD2; J: TRBJ2-1; DNA: TGCAGTGCTAGGCTAGCGGGGGGGGCATACTCCTACAATGAGCAGTTCTTC; CDR3: CSARLAGGAYSYNEQFF
V: TRBV4-3; size: few; D: TRBD2; J: TRBJ2-4; DNA: TGCGCCAGCAGCCAAGGAGAAGCGGGAGAGGCGTACATTCAGTACTTC; CDR3: CASSQGEAGEAYIQYF
V: TRBV29-1; size: .; D: TRBD1; J: TRBJ2-2; DNA: TGCAGCGTAACCGGGACAGGGGAGGCCGGGGAGCTGTTTTTT; CDR3: CSVTGTGEAGELFF
V: TRBV6-2/TRBV6-3; size: many; D: .; J: TRBJ2-5; DNA: TGTGCCAGCAGCCGTGGGACTCATCAAGAGACCCAGTACTTC; CDR3: CASSRGTHQETQYF
V: TRBV7-2; size: .; D: TRBD1; J: TRBJ1-5; DNA: TGTGCCAGCAGCTTAGCGGGACAGCTCAATCAGCCCCAGCATTTT; CDR3: CASSLAGQLNQPQHF
V: TRBV5-1; size: many; D: .; J: TRBJ2-2; DNA: TGCGCCAGCAGCTTGGGGCCGAACACCGGGGAGCTGTTTTTT; CDR3: CASSLGPNTGELFF
V: TRBV10-3; size: many; D: .; J: TRBJ2-3; DNA: TGTGCCATCAGTGAGGCGGTGTACTCCTCTCCTAGCACAGATACGCAGTATTTT; CDR3: CAISEAVYSSPSTDTQYF
V: TRBV4-3; size: few; D: .; J: TRBJ2-1; DNA: TGCGCCAGCAGCCAAGTTTCAGGCTCTCCCTACAATGAGCAGTTCTTC; CDR3: CASSQVSGSPYNEQFF
V: TRBV7-8; size: .; D: .; J: TRBJ2-3; DNA: TGTGCCAGCAGCCATTTTACGGGGAGCACAGATACGCAGTATTTT; CDR3: CASSHFTGSTDTQYF
V: TRBV14; size: few; D: .; J: TRBJ2-3; DNA: TGTGCCAGCAGCCAAGACCCAGGACCGCTTCAAGCAGATACGCAGTATTTT; CDR3: CASSQDPGPLQADTQYF
V: TRBV29-1; size: few; D: .; J: TRBJ1-2; DNA: TGCAGCGTTGAAGCAGGGGAAGGCTATGGCTACACCTTC; CDR3: CSVEAGEGYGYTF
V: TRBV24-1; size: .; D: .; J: TRBJ2-2; DNA: TGTGCCACCAGTGACCCGAACACCCTCCGGGGTCGCACCGGGGAGCTGTTTTTT; CDR3: CATSDPNTLRGRTGELFF
V: TRBV5-1; size: few; D: .; J: TRBJ2-7; DNA: TGCGCCAGCAGCTTGGCAGGGCGTCTCCCCCCCGACTACGAGCAGTACTTC; CDR3: CASSLAGRLPPDYEQYF
V: TRBV4-2; size: .; D: .; J: TRBJ1-6; DNA: TGTGCCAGCAGCCAAGAGGGCCACAGGGCCCCCCACTTT; CDR3: CASSQEGHRAPHF
V: TRBV12-3/TRBV12-4; size: many; D: TRBD2; J: TRBJ2-3; DNA: TGTGCCAGCAGTCTAACGACTAGCGTGGCAGATACGCAGTATTTT; CDR3: CASSLTTSVADTQYF
V: TRBV2; size: .; D: TRBD1; J: TRBJ2-7; DNA: TGTGCCAGCAGTGCCATACAGGGGACGGGGGAGCAGTACTTC; CDR3: CASSAIQGTGEQYF
V: TRBV7-9; size: .; D: TRBD2; J: TRBJ2-7; DNA: TGTGCCAGCAGCTCAAGCGGGAGGCCCACCTACGAGCAGTACTTC; CDR3: CASSSSGRPTYEQYF
V: TRBV18; size: few; D: .; J: TRBJ2-7; DNA: TGTGCCAGCTCACCACCGCTCGGGGCGCGGTCCTACGAGCAGTACTTC; CDR3: CASSPPLGARSYEQYF
V: TRBV29-1; size: .; D: TRBD1; J: TRBJ2-3; DNA: TGCAGCGTTGAATGGGACAGGGGCACAGATACGCAGTATTTT; CDR3: CSVEWDRGTDTQYF
V: TRBV7-9; size: few; D: .; J: TRBJ2-1; DNA: TGTGCCAGCTTGGGAGTACACTACAATGAGCAGTTCTTC; CDR3: CASLGVHYNEQFF
V: TRBV7-2; size: few; D: TRBD1; J: TRBJ2-7; DNA: TGTGCCAGCAGCTTAGTGGCGGCAGGGGGCGCGTACGAGCAGTACTTC; CDR3: CASSLVAAGGAYEQYF
V: TRBV6-5; size: .; D: .; J: TRBJ1-1; DNA: TGTGCCAGCAGTTATAACATCGGATACACTGAAGCTTTCTTT; CDR3: CASSYNIGYTEAFF
V: TRBV4-3; size: many; D: .; J: TRBJ2-2; DNA: TGCGCCAGCAGCCAAGAACCGGGGACTCGTCTTTACACCGGGGAGCTGTTTTTT; CDR3: CASSQEPGTRLYTGELFF
V: TRBV4-1; size: few; D: .; J: TRBJ2-7; DNA: TGCGCCAGCAGCCCCTCGTGGGAGCAGTACTTC; CDR3: CASSPSWEQYF
V: TRBV28; size: .; D: .; J: TRBJ1-2; DNA: TGTGCCAGCAGTCTGCGGACGGCCCTTATTGGTGGCTACACCTTC; CDR3: CASSLRTALIGGYTF
V: TRBV27; size: few; D: .; J: TRBJ2-7; DNA: TGTGCCAGCACAAAAACCTTGGACACCTCCTACGAGCAGTACTTC; CDR3: CASTKTLDTSYEQYF
V: TRBV4-3; size: .; D: TRBD2; J: TRBJ2-5; DNA: TGCGCCAGCAGCCTTGGGACTAGCGGGGCTAAAGAGACCCAGTACTTC; CDR3: CASSLGTSGAKETQYF
V: TRBV7-9; size: .; D: .; J: TRBJ1-5; DNA: TGTGCCAGCAGCTTACAGGGGCTCCAGCCCCAGCATTTT; CDR3: CASSLQGLQPQHF
V: TRBV21-1; size: few; D: .; J: TRBJ2-3; DNA: TGTGCCAGCAGCCTTTGGGAGCGGGGACAACCTTACACAGATACGCAGTATTTT; CDR3: CASSLWERGQPYTDTQYF
V: TRBV10-3; size: few; D: .; J: TRBJ2-1; DNA: TGTGCCATCAAACAGCGGCCGAGCTCCTACAATGAGCAGTTCTTC; CDR3: CAIKQRPSSYNEQFF
V: TRBV5-1; size: many; D: .; J: TRBJ1-5; DNA: TGCGCCAGCAGCTTGGACAGTGGCAATCAGCCCCAGCATTTT; CDR3: CASSLDSGNQPQHF
V: TRBV20-1; size: .; D: TRBD2; J: TRBJ2-5; DNA: TGCAGTGCTACGGGGGGGCTGGAGACCCAGTACTTC; CDR3: CSATGGLETQYF
V: TRBV20-1; size: many; D: TRBD2; J: TRBJ2-1; DNA: TGCAGTGCTAGAGACACTAGCGGGAGGGTCTACAATGAGCAGTTCTTC; CDR3: CSARDTSGRVYNEQFF
V: TRBV7-9; size: .; D: TRBD2; J: TRBJ2-2; DNA: TGTGCCGGCAACAGGCGGGGGTCCACCGGGGAGCTGTTTTTT; CDR3: CAGNRRGSTGELFF
V: TRBV12-3/TRBV12-4; size: .; D: TRBD2; J: TRBJ2-1; DNA: TGTGCCAGCAGCCCTAGCGGGCGGGAGGAGCAGTTCTTC; CDR3: CASSPSGREEQFF
V: TRBV18; size: .; D: .; J: TRBJ2-5; DNA: TGTGCCAGCTCACCGCTCTTCAGCGAGACCCAGTACTTC; CDR3: CASSPLFSETQYF
V: TRBV28; size: .; D: TRBD1; J: TRBJ2-7; DNA: TGTGCCAGCAGTGGTCCGGGACAGACTACCTACGAGCAGTACTTC; CDR3: CASSGPGQTTYEQYF
V: TRBV15; size: few; D: .; J: TRBJ2-1; DNA: TGTGCCACCAGCCGGAACCCGGGACGTGGCGACAATGAGCAGTTCTTC; CDR3: CATSRNPGRGDNEQFF
V: TRBV11-2; size: few; D: .; J: TRBJ2-7; DNA: TGTGCCTCCGCCAGGAGGGCCCTTATCAGCTCCTACGAGCAGTACTTC; CDR3: CASARRALISSYEQYF